This T cell receptor (beta chain) was observed in a study of cytomegalovirus exposure and HLA in healthy donors. About the research overall: From approximately 170 million T cells, an earlier analysis saw approximately 110 million unique TCR beta sequences. General study points: Reports credit the classifier with highly specific, highly sensitive diagnosis of cytomegalovirus status. It was in a later analysis that TCR association rates were seen to vary by HLA locus, highest for DRB1 and lowest for HLA-C. On later analysis, the bulk of CMV-associated TCR beta chains appeared to be HLA-restricted.

The study ran its PCR with 60 Vbeta and 13 Jbeta primers. Using immunoSEQ multiplex PCR, the repertoire was profiled, and TCRdb retains in-frame clones only, with some absent. Of tens of thousands of clones in the sample, 70% to 80% were seen once. For this clone: What it recognizes is unknown.

CDR3 length: 12 amino acids. CDR1 and CDR2 from the germline V gene are KGHSH and LQKENI. Trimming pared 4 bases from V and 6 bases from J, leaving 6 bases between. The clonotype originates from a man aged 30 to 39 in good health and CMV-seronegative. The sample comprised PBMCs. This chain connects TRBV18 to TRBJ2-2, with unresolved D. The CDR3 nucleotides are TGTGCCAGCTCACACGCGGCCGGGGAGCTGTTTTTT. Amino acids: CASSHAAGELFF.